The 28 T cell receptor beta chains given below trace back to one sample, sequenced in a study of blood T cell repertoires in COVID-19. TCRdb's copy holds only in-frame clones and misses some; the assay was immunoSEQ multiplex PCR. The sample holds some 390,000 clones, around 91% seen once. Sequencing input: peripheral blood. These receptors were taken from a woman in her forties with COVID-19, enrolled during active disease.

The chain has TRBV3-1 (or the pseudogene TRBV3-2) and TRBJ1-3; tentative D call: TRBD1 (5 bases). The germline gives CDR1 LGHDT, CDR2 YNNKEL (reference sequence). Trimming took 0 bases from V and 2 from J, leaving 8 bases between them. The CDR3 length is 15 residues. CDR3 loop: CASSQDGGTGNTIYF. The CDR3 DNA sequence: TGTGCCAGCAGCCAAGACGGGGGTACTGGAAACACCATATATTTT.

The chain couples TRBV5-6 to TRBJ1-2; D remains unclear. Germline loops: CDR1 SGHDT, CDR2 YYEEEE. The CDR3 has 14 amino acids. Trimming took 1 base from V and 6 from J, leaving 13 bases between them. CDR3 sequence (DNA): TGTGCCAGCAGCTTGTGGGCTCTGGGCGATGGCTACACCTTC. It is translated as CASSLWALGDGYTF.

As regards this clone: Other DNA variants within this sample encode the same CDR3. This CDR3 reads CASSLLSGSGETQYF. Here the CDR3 DNA reads TGCGCCAGCAGCTTGCTTTCGGGTTCAGGGGAGACCCAGTACTTC. This chain joins TRBV5-1 and TRBJ2-5; the D gene is possibly TRBD1 (5 bases). There are 15 residues in the CDR3. Germline values: CDR1 SGHRS, CDR2 YFSETQ. Trimming cost V 1 base and J 5 bases, with 15 bases left between them.

The genes are TRBV20-1 and TRBJ1-2; D ambiguous. V was cut by 8 bases and J by 8 bases, with 15 bases left in between. This CDR3 has 11 residues. CDR1 is DFQATT, CDR2 SNEGSKA, per germline (reference sequence). CDR3 residues: CSSWHGGGYTF. CDR3 nucleotides: TGCAGTTCGTGGCACGGAGGCGGCTACACCTTC.

The chain joins TRBV10-2 to TRBJ2-1; possibly TRBD1 for D (6 bases). This CDR3 is built from 14 residues. Per the germline V gene, CDR1 is WSHSY and CDR2 is SAAADI. V lost 4 bases and J 4 bases, leaving 11 bases between the germline ends. CDR3 sequence reads: CASSGPDRYNEQFF. As DNA, the CDR3 is TGCGCCAGCAGTGGCCCCGACAGGTACAATGAGCAGTTCTTC.

The chain uses TRBV7-2 and TRBJ1-4, with D unclear. V was clipped by 2 bases and J by 7 bases, with 8 bases between them. The CDR3 consists of 13 residues. The germline gives CDR1 SGHTA, CDR2 FQGNSA. The CDR3 DNA follows: TGTGCCAGCAGCTTAAATTACGGTGAAAAACTGTTTTTT. Translation gives CASSLNYGEKLFF. Together with reference TRBV7-2 and TRBJ1-4, the CDR3 gives the full variable domain: GAGVSQSPSNKVTEKGKDVELRCDPISGHTALYWYRQSLGQGLEFLIYFQGNSAPDKSGLPSDRFSAERTGGSVSTLTIQRTQQEDSAVYLCASSLNYGEKLFFGSGTQLSVL.

This chain uses TRBV7-9 with TRBJ2-5, with 11 bases that match TRBD2. The CDR3 length is 14 residues. The J segment lost 3 bases and the V segment lost 5 bases, leaving 2 bases of the junction unmatched. Germline V gene data show CDR1 as SEHNR and CDR2 as FQNEAQ (reference sequence). The CDR3 DNA sequence: TGTGCCAGCAGCCCGGGACTAGCGGAAGAGACCCAGTACTTC. Translation gives CASSPGLAEETQYF.

V usage is TRBV28 and J usage is TRBJ1-1; TRBD1 aligns across 10 bases. Germline V gene data show CDR1 as MDHEN and CDR2 as SYDVKM. The CDR3 has 17 residues. J gave up 0 bases and V 2 bases, and 6 bases lay outside the gene matches. CDR3 sequence reads: CASSLILGQGMNTEAFF. DNA of the CDR3: TGTGCCAGCAGTTTAATCTTGGGACAGGGGATGAACACTGAAGCTTTCTTT. Drawing the rest from reference TRBV28 and TRBJ1-1, the complete variable domain is DVKVTQSSRYLVKRTGEKVFLECVQDMDHENMFWYRQDPGLGLRLIYFSYDVKMKEKGDIPEGYSVSREKKERFSLILESASTNQTSMYLCASSLILGQGMNTEAFFGQGTRLTVV.

This chain joins TRBV2 and TRBJ1-4; TRBD1 matches at 7 bases. The CDR3 sequence is 15 residues long. The trim removed 7 bases at V and 0 bases at J, leaving 5 bases unmatched. Germline V gene data show CDR1 as SNHLY and CDR2 as FYNNEI. The CDR3 is CASKRDSTTNEKLFF. CDR3 in DNA: TGTGCCAGCAAAAGGGACAGCACAACTAATGAAAAACTGTTTTTT.

The J gene is TRBJ1-1, the V gene TRBV18; 8 bases map to TRBD1. The CDR3 extends over 15 amino acids. Germline CDR1 KGHSH, CDR2 LQKENI. Trimming took 3 bases from V and 1 from J; bases not matched to a gene: 4. Written as DNA, the CDR3 is TGTGCCAGCTCACCCCAGGGGGCGACGAACACTGAAGCTTTCTTT. The encoded protein is CASSPQGATNTEAFF.

The chain links TRBV7-2 to TRBJ1-3; 8 nucleotides agree with TRBD1. The CDR3 length is 14 residues. V lost 5 bases to trimming and J lost 4 bases; unmatched junction nucleotides: 4. Per germline, CDR1 SGHTA and CDR2 FQGNSA. CDR3: CASSGQGAGNTIYF. Here the CDR3 DNA reads TGTGCCAGCAGCGGACAGGGTGCGGGAAACACCATATATTTT.

V is TRBV19 and J is TRBJ2-1; D may be TRBD2 (6 bases). The germline CDR1 and CDR2 sequences are LNHDA and SQIVND (reference sequence). This CDR3 comprises 16 residues. Trimming stripped 5 bases from V and 2 bases from J, with 16 bases between. CDR3 sequence reads: CASSPGGGQPYNEQFF. CDR3 DNA sequence: TGTGCCAGTAGTCCAGGAGGAGGGCAACCCTACAATGAGCAGTTCTTC.

The chain recombines TRBV10-3 with TRBJ2-5, with D hard to call. This CDR3 is 13 amino acids long. Trimming pared 3 bases from V and 3 bases from J, leaving 8 bases between. Germline CDR1 ENHRY, CDR2 SYGVKD. DNA of the CDR3: TGTGCCATCAGTGAATCAGTGGAAGAGACCCAGTACTTC. Protein product: CAISESVEETQYF.

This clone was observed a few times. The genes are TRBV21-1 and TRBJ2-2; the D call in the table, TRBD1, was not verified against the DNA. TRBV21-1 is classified as a pseudogene. The CDR3 has 14 amino acids. The CDR3: CASSKGQNTGELFF. The CDR3 DNA is TGTGCCAGCAGCAAAGGACAGAACACCGGGGAGCTGTTTTTT.

The chain combines TRBV5-8 with TRBJ1-1; D is undetermined. Per germline, CDR1 SGHTS and CDR2 YDEGEE. The CDR3 sequence is 12 residues long. V lost 3 bases, J lost 7 bases, and 10 bases lay in between. CDR3 amino acids: CASSSRHNEAFF. The CDR3 region has the DNA TGTGCCAGCAGCTCGCGCCATAATGAAGCTTTCTTT.

This chain joins TRBV28 and TRBJ1-3; D remains ambiguous. The CDR3 sequence is 15 residues long. Germline CDR1 MDHEN, CDR2 SYDVKM. Trimming took 5 bases from V and 0 from J, leaving 11 bases between them. CDR3 sequence reads: CASSESGSSGNTIYF. The CDR3 region has the DNA TGTGCCAGCAGTGAGTCGGGGTCCTCTGGAAACACCATATATTTT.

The chain employs TRBV29-1 and TRBJ1-2, with TRBD1 matching over 7 bases. With 3 bases clipped from V and 3 bases from J, the junction kept 4 bases outside the gene matches. CDR1 and CDR2 (germline): SQVTM, ANQGSEA. The CDR3 has 13 residues. CDR3 region: CSVDRGEDYGYTF. CDR3 nucleotides: TGCAGCGTTGACAGGGGGGAAGACTATGGCTACACCTTC.

Notes on this clone: This may stem from a read error, because a much larger clone lies one nucleotide away. The sample carries other DNA sequences with the same CDR3. The chain employs TRBV2 and TRBJ1-5; tentatively, D is TRBD1 (6 bases). The CDR3 contains 14 residues. Trimming removed 4 bases from V and 1 base from J, with 8 bases in between. Germline V gene sequence: CDR1 SNHLY, CDR2 FYNNEI. As DNA, the CDR3 is TGTGCCAGCAGTGGACAGGTCAGCAATCAGCCCCAGCATTTT. Amino acid sequence: CASSGQVSNQPQHF.

V gene TRBV18 combines with J gene TRBJ1-2; D is uncertain. Germline V lookup: CDR1 KGHSH, CDR2 LQKENI. The CDR3 is made up of 15 amino acids. Trimming removed 0 bases at V and 2 bases at J, with 10 bases between. The chain's CDR3 is CASSPPAGGNYGYTF. The CDR3 DNA is TGTGCCAGCTCACCACCGGCCGGAGGGAACTATGGCTACACCTTC.

This clone was recorded once. The chain is built from TRBV28 and TRBJ1-4; 9 nucleotides match TRBD1. Germline V gives CDR1 MDHEN, CDR2 SYDVKM. V trimming: 0 bases; J trimming: 5 bases; junction bases outside the gene matches: 1. CDR3 size: 15 residues. The CDR3 is CASSLWGTGNEKLFF. The CDR3 DNA is TGTGCCAGCAGTTTATGGGGGACAGGGAATGAAAAACTGTTTTTT.

This CDR3 is CASSLEYRGSGANVLTF. DNA of the CDR3: TGTGCCAGCAGCCTTGAATACAGGGGATCCGGGGCCAACGTCCTGACTTTC. V is TRBV9 and J is TRBJ2-6, with TRBD1 identical over 7 bases. Germline V gives CDR1 SGDLS, CDR2 YYNGEE. This CDR3 comprises 17 residues. With V trimmed by 4 bases and J by 4 bases, 11 bases remained unmatched.

J is TRBJ1-1 and V is TRBV5-8, with D unresolved. This CDR3 is built from 15 residues. CDR1 SGHTS and CDR2 YDEGEE come from the germline V gene. V was clipped by 3 bases and J by 4 bases, with 16 bases between them. CDR3: CASSWLRALGTEAFF. CDR3 nucleotide sequence: TGTGCCAGCAGCTGGTTGAGGGCCTTGGGCACTGAAGCTTTCTTT.

The chain is built from TRBV4-3 and TRBJ1-1; a weak D match, TRBD1 (5 bases). Trimming took 1 base from V and 1 from J, leaving 7 bases between them. This CDR3 region has 14 residues. The germline CDR1 and CDR2 sequences are LGHNA and YSLEER. CDR3 residues: CASSQGRGNTEAFF. CDR3 in DNA: TGCGCCAGCAGCCAAGGAAGGGGGAACACTGAAGCTTTCTTT.

The J gene is TRBJ1-3, the V gene TRBV21-1; TRBD1, the D gene given by the table, was not confirmed from the DNA. TRBV21-1 is labeled a pseudogene. CDR3 length: 17 amino acids. CDR3 in amino acids: CASSKKPQGAHGNTIYF. The CDR3 DNA is TGTGCCAGCAGCAAGAAACCACAGGGGGCGCACGGAAACACCATATATTTT.

The chain combines TRBV2 with TRBJ2-1; 9 positions agree with TRBD1. Germline V lookup: CDR1 SNHLY, CDR2 FYNNEI. V lost 2 bases and J lost 7; bases outside the gene matches: 6. CDR3 length: 15 amino acids. The CDR3 loop is CASSEKTGGRNEQFF. The CDR3 bases are TGTGCCAGCAGTGAAAAGACAGGGGGTCGAAATGAGCAGTTCTTC.

V and J are TRBV6-5 and TRBJ2-2, with 11 bases aligning to TRBD2. The junction had 6 bases not matched to a gene; V was cut back by 6 bases and J by 6 bases. Germline values: CDR1 MNHEY, CDR2 SVGAGI. The CDR3 consists of 15 residues. The CDR3 sequence: CASRSPGLAAGELFF. The CDR3 DNA reads TGTGCCAGCAGGTCCCCGGGACTAGCGGCCGGGGAGCTGTTTTTT.

The chain is built from TRBV7-3 and TRBJ2-2, with D possibly being TRBD2 (5 bases). Germline CDR1 reads SGHTA; CDR2 reads FQGTGA. Trimming removed 5 bases at V and 2 bases at J, with 12 bases between. The CDR3 runs 15 residues. This chain's CDR3 is CASSPPGTNTGELFF. Here the CDR3 DNA reads TGTGCCAGCAGCCCGCCGGGAACCAACACCGGGGAGCTGTTTTTT.

The V and J genes are TRBV27 and TRBJ2-1; D possibly corresponds to TRBD1 (6 bases). V was cut by 6 bases and J by 1 base, with 13 bases left in between. Germline loops: CDR1 MNHEY, CDR2 SMNVEV (reference sequence). The CDR3 is 15 amino acids. For the CDR3, the DNA is TGTGCCAGCAGAGGGGGATTATGGTCCTACAATGAGCAGTTCTTC. Amino acids: CASRGGLWSYNEQFF.